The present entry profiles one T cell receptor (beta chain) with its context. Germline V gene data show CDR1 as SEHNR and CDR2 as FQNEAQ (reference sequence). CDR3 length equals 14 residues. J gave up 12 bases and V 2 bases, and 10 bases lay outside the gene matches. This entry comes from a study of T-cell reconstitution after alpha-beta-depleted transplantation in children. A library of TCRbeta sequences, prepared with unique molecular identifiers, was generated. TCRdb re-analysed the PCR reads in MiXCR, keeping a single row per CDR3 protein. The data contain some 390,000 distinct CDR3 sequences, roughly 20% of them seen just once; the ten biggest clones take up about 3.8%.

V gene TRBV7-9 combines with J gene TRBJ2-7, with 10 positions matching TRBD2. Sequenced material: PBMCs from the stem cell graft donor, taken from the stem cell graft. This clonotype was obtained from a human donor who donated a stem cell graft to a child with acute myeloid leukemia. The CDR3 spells CASSLQAGGVHRYF. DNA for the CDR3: TGTGCCAGCAGCTTACAAGCGGGAGGGGTGCATCGGTACTTC.